The 7 T cell receptor beta chains below all came from one sample that was sequenced in a study of blood T cell repertoires in COVID-19. The data were produced by immunoSEQ multiplex PCR, yet TCRdb's version contains in-frame clones alone and is incomplete. The sample has some 170,000 clones, about 85% seen once. The sample comprised peripheral blood. These receptors were taken from a man aged 35 to 55 with acute or convalescent COVID-19.

The chain recombines TRBV7-3 with TRBJ2-3, with 10 bases that match TRBD2. CDR3 length equals 17 residues. Trimming took 1 base from V and 2 from J; bases not matched to a gene: 6. Germline V gene sequence: CDR1 SGHTA, CDR2 FQGTGA. As DNA, the CDR3 is TGTGCCAGCAGCTTAAGGCTAGCGGGGGCCCTCACAGATACGCAGTATTTT. Its protein product is CASSLRLAGALTDTQYF.

The chain combines TRBV5-1 with TRBJ1-2, with D maybe TRBD1 (6 bases). The CDR3 runs 13 residues. The ends were cut back, 4 bases at V and 5 bases at J, with 12 bases in the middle. Germline loops: CDR1 SGHRS, CDR2 YFSETQ. CDR3 coding DNA: TGCGCCAGCAGCAACACAGGGTTTTATGGCTACACCTTC. Residues: CASSNTGFYGYTF.

The chain combines TRBV7-3 with TRBJ2-1; TRBD2 matches at 8 bases. V shed 1 base and J 4 bases; nucleotides not matched to a gene: 9. The CDR3 sequence is 17 residues long. Germline V gene sequence: CDR1 SGHTA, CDR2 FQGTGA. The chain's CDR3 is CASSLRGQRGSYNEQFF. In DNA form, the CDR3 reads TGTGCCAGCAGCTTAAGAGGCCAGCGGGGGTCATACAATGAGCAGTTCTTC. Full variable domain (outside the CDR3, taken from reference TRBV7-3 and TRBJ2-1): GAGVSQTPSNKVTEKGKYVELRCDPISGHTALYWYRQSLGQGPEFLIYFQGTGAADDSGLPNDRFFAVRPEGSVSTLKIQRTERGDSAVYLCASSLRGQRGSYNEQFFGPGTRLTVL.

This chain connects TRBV6-2 or TRBV6-3 to TRBJ2-1, with D hard to call. Trimming took off 6 bases at V and 0 bases at J, with 15 bases between the two ends. The CDR3 has 16 amino acids. CDR1 is MNHEY, CDR2 SVGEGT, per germline. The CDR3 protein is CASSSTTPSSYNEQFF. In DNA, the CDR3 is TGTGCCAGCAGCTCAACTACACCTAGCTCCTACAATGAGCAGTTCTTC.

V usage is TRBV9 and J usage is TRBJ2-5; 12 bases agree with TRBD2. This CDR3 spans 15 amino acids. Trimming took 6 bases from V and 4 from J; bases not matched to a gene: 7. Germline CDR1 and CDR2: SGDLS and YYNGEE. Here the CDR3 DNA reads TGTGCCAGCACTCCTAGCGGGGGGGCCGGAGAGACCCAGTACTTC. As protein: CASTPSGGAGETQYF.

The chain is built from TRBV11-3 and TRBJ2-1, with 7 bases aligning to TRBD2. Germline V gene data show CDR1 as SGHNT and CDR2 as YENEEA. V lost 1 base and J lost 9; bases outside the gene matches: 9. This CDR3 comprises 15 residues. CDR3 residues: CASSLGSGGEVEQFF. The DNA for the CDR3 is TGTGCCAGCAGCTTAGGGTCTGGGGGGGAGGTTGAGCAGTTCTTC.

The chain combines TRBV6-5 with TRBJ1-2, with 9 bases lining up with TRBD1. This CDR3 contains 15 residues. Germline-derived CDR1 and CDR2 are MNHEY and SVGAGI. Trimming at V came to 6 bases and at J to 3 bases, leaving 8 bases not matched to a gene. The CDR3 protein is CASSIEGQGHYGYTF. The CDR3 DNA sequence: TGTGCCAGCAGCATCGAGGGACAGGGCCACTATGGCTACACCTTC.